The T cell receptor (beta chain) described here comes from a study of T cell changes during pregnancy in multiple sclerosis. This clone has a single count. Trimming removed 4 bases from V and 6 bases from J, with 10 bases in between. CDR3 length equals 13 residues. Germline values: CDR1 SGDLS, CDR2 YYNGEE. The method was immunoSEQ multiplex PCR; TCRdb's version includes in-frame clones alone and lacks a portion of them. The table shows around 59,000 clones, with around 90% occurring only once. Sample: peripheral blood, taken in the third trimester of pregnancy. This TCR was recovered from a female donor in good health, enrolled as a control in a pregnancy study. The J gene is TRBJ2-2, the V gene TRBV9; possibly TRBD2 for D (5 bases). The CDR3 DNA sequence: TGTGCCAGCAGCCCCCCCGGGGCCGGGGAGCTGTTTTTT. Its translation: CASSPPGAGELFF.